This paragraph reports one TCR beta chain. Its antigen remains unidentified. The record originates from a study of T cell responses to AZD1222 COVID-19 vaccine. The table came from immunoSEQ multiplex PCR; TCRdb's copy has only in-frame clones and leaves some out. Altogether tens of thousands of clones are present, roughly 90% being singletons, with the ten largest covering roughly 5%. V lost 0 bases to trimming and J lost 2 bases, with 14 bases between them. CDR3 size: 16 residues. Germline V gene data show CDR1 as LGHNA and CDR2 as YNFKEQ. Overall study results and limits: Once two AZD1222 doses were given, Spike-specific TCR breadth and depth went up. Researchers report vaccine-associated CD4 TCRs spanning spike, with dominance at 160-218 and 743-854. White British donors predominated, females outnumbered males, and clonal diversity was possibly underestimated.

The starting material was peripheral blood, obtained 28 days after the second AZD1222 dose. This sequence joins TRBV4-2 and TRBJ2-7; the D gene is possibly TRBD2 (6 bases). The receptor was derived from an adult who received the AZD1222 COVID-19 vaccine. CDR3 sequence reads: CASSQEVAGSAYEQYF. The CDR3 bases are TGTGCCAGCAGCCAAGAAGTCGCGGGGTCAGCCTACGAGCAGTACTTC.